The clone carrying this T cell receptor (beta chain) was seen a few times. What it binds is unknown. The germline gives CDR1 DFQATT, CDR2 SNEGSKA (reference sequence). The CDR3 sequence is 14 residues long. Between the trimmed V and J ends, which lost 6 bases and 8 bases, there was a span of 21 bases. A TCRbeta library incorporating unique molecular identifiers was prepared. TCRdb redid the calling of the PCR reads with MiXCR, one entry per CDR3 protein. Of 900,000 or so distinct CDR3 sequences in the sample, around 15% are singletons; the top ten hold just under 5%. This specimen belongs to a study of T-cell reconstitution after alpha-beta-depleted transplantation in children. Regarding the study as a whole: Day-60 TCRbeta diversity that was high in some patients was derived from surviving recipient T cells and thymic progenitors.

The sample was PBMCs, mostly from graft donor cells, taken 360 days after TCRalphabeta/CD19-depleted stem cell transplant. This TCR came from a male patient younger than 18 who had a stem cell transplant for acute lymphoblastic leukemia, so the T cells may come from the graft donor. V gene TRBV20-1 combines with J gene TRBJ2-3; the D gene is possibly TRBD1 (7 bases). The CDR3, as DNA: TGCAGTGCCCTTACCGGAGGGACAGATACTACGCAGTATTTT. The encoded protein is CSALTGGTDTTQYF.